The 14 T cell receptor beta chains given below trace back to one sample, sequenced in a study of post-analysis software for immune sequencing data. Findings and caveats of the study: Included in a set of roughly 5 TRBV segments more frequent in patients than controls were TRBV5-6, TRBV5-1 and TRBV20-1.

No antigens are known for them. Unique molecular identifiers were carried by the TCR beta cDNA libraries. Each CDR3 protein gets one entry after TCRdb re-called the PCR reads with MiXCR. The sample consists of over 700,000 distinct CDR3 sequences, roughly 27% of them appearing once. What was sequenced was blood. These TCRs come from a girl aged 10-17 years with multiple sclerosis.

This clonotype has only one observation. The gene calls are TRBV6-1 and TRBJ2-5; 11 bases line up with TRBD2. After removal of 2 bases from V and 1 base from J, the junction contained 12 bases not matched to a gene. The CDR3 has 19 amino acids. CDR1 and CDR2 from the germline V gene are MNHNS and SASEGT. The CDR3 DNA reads TGTGCCAGCAGTGAATGGGGACTAGCGGCGGCACCGACCCAAGAGACCCAGTACTTC. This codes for CASSEWGLAAAPTQETQYF.

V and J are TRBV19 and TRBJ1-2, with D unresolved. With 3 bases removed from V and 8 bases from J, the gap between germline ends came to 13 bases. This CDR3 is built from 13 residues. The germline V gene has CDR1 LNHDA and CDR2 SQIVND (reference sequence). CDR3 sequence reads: CASSIRSEGGYTF. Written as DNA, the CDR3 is TGTGCCAGTAGTATCCGTTCCGAGGGAGGCTACACCTTC.

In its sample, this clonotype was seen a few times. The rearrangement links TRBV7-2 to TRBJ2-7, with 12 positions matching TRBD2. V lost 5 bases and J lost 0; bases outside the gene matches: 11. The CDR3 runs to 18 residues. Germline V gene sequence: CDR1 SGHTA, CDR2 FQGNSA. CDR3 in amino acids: CASSHPAWTSGISYEQYF. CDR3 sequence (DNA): TGTGCCAGCAGCCACCCCGCTTGGACTAGCGGGATCTCCTACGAGCAGTACTTC.

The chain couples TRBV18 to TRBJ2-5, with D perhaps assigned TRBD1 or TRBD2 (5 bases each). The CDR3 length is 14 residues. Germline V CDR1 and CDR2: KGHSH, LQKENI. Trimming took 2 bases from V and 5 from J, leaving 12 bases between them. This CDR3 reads CASSPGGTRETQYF. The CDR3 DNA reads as TGTGCCAGCTCACCAGGGGGAACTCGGGAGACCCAGTACTTC. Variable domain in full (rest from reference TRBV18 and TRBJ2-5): NAGVMQNPRHLVRRRGQEARLRCSPMKGHSHVYWYRQLPEEGLKFMVYLQKENIIDESGMPKERFSAEFPKEGPSILRIQQVVRGDSAAYFCASSPGGTRETQYFGPGTRLLVL.

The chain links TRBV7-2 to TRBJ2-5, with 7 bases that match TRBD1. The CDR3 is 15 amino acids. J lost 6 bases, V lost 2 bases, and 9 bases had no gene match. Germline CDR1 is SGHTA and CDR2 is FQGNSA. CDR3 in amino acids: CASSLNRGVKQTQYF. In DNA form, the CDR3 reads TGTGCCAGCAGCTTAAACAGGGGCGTAAAACAGACCCAGTACTTC.

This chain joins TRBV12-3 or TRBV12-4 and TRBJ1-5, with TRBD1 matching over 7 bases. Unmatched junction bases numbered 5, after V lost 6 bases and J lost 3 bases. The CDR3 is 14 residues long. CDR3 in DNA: TGTGCCAGCAGCCCGGACAGGATCAATCAGCCCCAGCATTTT. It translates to CASSPDRINQPQHF.

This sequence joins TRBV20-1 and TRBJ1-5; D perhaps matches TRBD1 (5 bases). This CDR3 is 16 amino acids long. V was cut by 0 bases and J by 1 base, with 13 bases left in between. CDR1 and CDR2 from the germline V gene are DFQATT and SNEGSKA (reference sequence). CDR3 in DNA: TGCAGTGCTAGAGAAGGAGGAGGGGCAAGCAATCAGCCCCAGCATTTT. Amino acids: CSAREGGGASNQPQHF.

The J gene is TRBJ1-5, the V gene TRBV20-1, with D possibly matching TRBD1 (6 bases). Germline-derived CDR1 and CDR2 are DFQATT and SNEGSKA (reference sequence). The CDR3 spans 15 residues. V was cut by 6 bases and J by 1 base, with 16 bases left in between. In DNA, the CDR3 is TGCAGTGCCCTACAGGGAAGAGGGAGCAATCAGCCCCAGCATTTT. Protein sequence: CSALQGRGSNQPQHF.

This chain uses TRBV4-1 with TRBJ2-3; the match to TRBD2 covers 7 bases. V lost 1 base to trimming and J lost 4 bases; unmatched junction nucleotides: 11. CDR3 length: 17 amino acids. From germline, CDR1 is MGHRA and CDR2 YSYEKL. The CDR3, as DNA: TGCGCCAGCAGCCAAGGGCTTGAGACTAGCAGTTCAGATACGCAGTATTTT. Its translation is CASSQGLETSSSDTQYF.

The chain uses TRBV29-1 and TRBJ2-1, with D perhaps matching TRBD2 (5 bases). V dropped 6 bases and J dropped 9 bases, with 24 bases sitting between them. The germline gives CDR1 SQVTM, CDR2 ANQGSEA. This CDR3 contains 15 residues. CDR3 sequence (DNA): TGCAGCGTCCTGGGGTCGGTCCGGGGTCGGGGTGAGCAGTTCTTC. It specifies CSVLGSVRGRGEQFF.

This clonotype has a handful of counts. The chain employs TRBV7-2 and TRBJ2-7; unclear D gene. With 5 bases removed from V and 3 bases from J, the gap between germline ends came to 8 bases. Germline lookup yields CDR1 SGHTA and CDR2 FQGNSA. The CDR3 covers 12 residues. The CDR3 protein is CASSMTGYEQYF. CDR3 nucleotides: TGTGCCAGCAGCATGACCGGCTACGAGCAGTACTTC.

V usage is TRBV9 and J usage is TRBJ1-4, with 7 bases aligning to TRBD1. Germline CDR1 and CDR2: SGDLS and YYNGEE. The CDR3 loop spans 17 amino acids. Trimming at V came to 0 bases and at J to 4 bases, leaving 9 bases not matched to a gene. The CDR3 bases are TGTGCCAGCAGCGTAGACCCTGCCGGGACAGTTAATGAAAAACTGTTTTTT. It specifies CASSVDPAGTVNEKLFF.

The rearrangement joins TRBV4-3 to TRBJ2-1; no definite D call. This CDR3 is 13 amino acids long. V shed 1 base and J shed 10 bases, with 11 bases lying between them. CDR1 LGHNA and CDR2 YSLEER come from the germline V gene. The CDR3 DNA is TGCGCCAGCAGCCAAGTGGACCGGATCGAGCAGTTCTTC. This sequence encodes CASSQVDRIEQFF.

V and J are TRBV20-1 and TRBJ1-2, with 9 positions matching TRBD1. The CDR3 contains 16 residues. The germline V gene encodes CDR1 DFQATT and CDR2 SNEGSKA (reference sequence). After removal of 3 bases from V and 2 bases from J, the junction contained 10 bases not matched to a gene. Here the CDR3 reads CSASGWTGERNYGYTF. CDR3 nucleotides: TGCAGTGCTAGCGGCTGGACAGGGGAACGCAACTATGGCTACACCTTC.